This T cell receptor (beta chain) was documented in a study of molecular identifiers for immune sequencing clone quantification (dated by TCRdb to the late 2010s). About the investigation overall: For a replicate experiment, RNA from roughly 20,000 or 100,000 naive CD8 T cells was divided into five aliquots, and four of the five aliquots were sequenced. This methods study used CD8 T cells to benchmark TCR RNA copy counting and molecular-identifier clustering-based TCR repertoire sequencing (MIDCIRS). The full study reports these points: Even against a background of roughly 1 million naive CD8 T cells, spiked-in Jurkat TCR RNA amounting to a single cell's worth was reported to be detectable. The naive libraries included spiked-in Jurkat TCR RNA (roughly nine copies' worth), and this RNA is not part of the donor repertoire. Modeling estimated about three recovered TCR RNA copies per cell, compared with about 10 by digital PCR, which implies 25% to 30% capture efficiency. Highly expanded clone sizes could be underestimated because identical TCR molecules may share a barcode. When barcode sub-clustering was not used, chimeric consensus sequences inflated TCR diversity, with chimeras reaching as high as 47%. Clones above 20 RNA copies held over 97% of molecules in CMV-specific effector cells but under 1% in naive cells.

Libraries of naive CD8 T cells were built from anywhere between about 20,000 and 1,000,000 sorted cells, with 10%, 30% or 50% of the purified RNA used. Naive CD8 T cells were FACS-sorted as CD8+CD4-CCR7+CD45RA+ on a BD FACSAria II into RLT Plus buffer. Nine to eleven TCR copies' worth of Jurkat RNA were spiked into roughly 19,000-1,000,000 naive CD8 T cell samples to test detection sensitivity. CD8 T cells were enriched with RosetteSep CD8+ T Cell Enrichment Cocktail and Ficoll-Paque, followed by ACK red cell lysis. CDR3 length: 13 amino acids, cysteine to phenylalanine. CDR3 DNA is the only sequence kept; it has 39 bases, read in frame from the first base. V is shortened by 7 bases, J by 2 bases, and the region joining them spans 10 bases. Library method: PCR. Sequenced on an Illumina HiSeq 4000. Bulk TCR libraries were prepared as previously described, using TCR primers listed in Table S5. Total RNA was purified with the Qiagen AllPrep DNA/RNA kit. Before any analysis, reads coming from multiple sequencing runs of the same library were combined into one pool. The published analysis was carried out like this. Reads were retained only if the reads had an exact TCR constant sequence, and the retained reads were trimmed to 150 nt and grouped according to their 12-nt molecular barcodes. Within each barcode group, reads were sub-clustered at a 15% Levenshtein threshold, and quality-weighted consensus sequences were built per RNA molecule. Non-functional sequences were excluded, and lower-count sequences lying one edit away from another sequence were also excluded. Based on a fit of two negative binomial distributions, barcode sub-clusters having less than 20% of the maximum read count were discarded. TCRdb trimmed the raw reads at Q25, called clones with MiXCR and kept productive beta chains. Under each unique CDR3 protein, matching rows form one entry showing the most common genes and DNA. The V and J calls reflect TCRdb's pipeline rather than the authors' work. This sample gives tens of thousands of distinct CDR3 sequences in total; 17% of them show up just once. The ten largest clones take up about 0.93% of the sample.

This clonotype was recorded at least ten times. The antigen this receptor binds is unknown. Base qualities are not at hand, and no much larger clone is one base apart. The receptor chain draws on TRBV23-1 and TRBJ2-3; the D gene cannot be resolved reliably. TRBV23-1 is assigned to the ORF class and has an uncertain function. The sequence was obtained from a human donor in good health. Some libraries in this study had Jurkat cell RNA spiked in. The sample taken for sequencing was naive CD8+ T cells from blood, with Jurkat cell RNA spiked in. In light of the paper, this sample's cell subset or site label describes: FACS-sorted CD8+CD4-CCR7+CD45RA+ naive T cells. In nucleotide form, the sequence is TGCGCCAGCAATGGTTACTTCACAGATACGCAGTATTTT. This yields the protein CASNGYFTDTQYF.